These 25 T cell receptor beta chains were sequenced from one sample in a study of Graves' ophthalmopathy and Graves' hyperthyroidism. CDR3 regions of TCR beta were amplified from RNA transcripts. First-round RT-PCR used HTBI primers; second-round multiplex PCR followed. One entry per CDR3 protein results from TCRdb running MiXCR on the multiplex PCR reads. The sample gives about 660,000 distinct CDR3 sequences, about two fifths of which show up once; more than 2.5% is in the top ten. Sequencing used peripheral blood. The receptor source for this set is an adult man with Graves' ophthalmopathy.

This clonotype came up many times. This chain connects TRBV19 to TRBJ2-2; TRBD1 is a possible D gene (5 bases). The ends were cut back, 3 bases at V and 1 base at J, with 6 bases in the middle. CDR3 length equals 14 residues. Per germline, CDR1 LNHDA and CDR2 SQIVND (reference sequence). The CDR3 region is CASSIRVNTGELFF. The CDR3 DNA follows: TGTGCCAGTAGTATCAGGGTGAACACCGGGGAGCTGTTTTTT.

This clonotype was seen repeatedly, ten times or more. The rearrangement uses TRBV19 and TRBJ1-4; D is ambiguous. This CDR3 spans 16 amino acids. Germline CDR1 is LNHDA and CDR2 is SQIVND (reference sequence). Trimming left V 6 bases short and J 8 bases short, with 22 bases between. CDR3 nucleotide sequence: TGTGCCAGTAGCTTCGATAACTTCAGGAAGAGGGAAAAACTGTTTTTT. The encoded protein is CASSFDNFRKREKLFF. The whole variable domain, filled in from reference TRBV19 and TRBJ1-4, reads DGGITQSPKYLFRKEGQNVTLSCEQNLNHDAMYWYRQDPGQGLRLIYYSQIVNDFQKGDIAEGYSVSREKKESFPLTVTSAQKNPTAFYLCASSFDNFRKREKLFFGSGTQLSVL.

The chain carries TRBV2 and TRBJ1-5, with a weak D call TRBD1 (6 bases). The germline gives CDR1 SNHLY, CDR2 FYNNEI. Trimming stripped 5 bases from V and 2 bases from J, with 16 bases between. The CDR3 runs to 16 residues. The CDR3 loop reads CASSFLGRGGNQPQHF. CDR3 DNA: TGTGCCAGCAGTTTTTTGGGCAGGGGAGGCAATCAGCCCCAGCATTTT.

The chain employs TRBV25-1 and TRBJ1-1; 9 bases agree with TRBD1. CDR1 and CDR2 (germline): MGHDK, SYGVNS. The CDR3 has 16 residues. V gave up 4 bases and J gave up 5 bases; unmatched junction bases: 11. The DNA for the CDR3 is TGTGCCAGCAGTGCGTGGGGACAGGGCGCGCGAACTGAAGCTTTCTTT. This sequence encodes CASSAWGQGARTEAFF. Full variable domain (missing parts from reference TRBV25-1 and TRBJ1-1): EADIYQTPRYLVIGTGKKITLECSQTMGHDKMYWYQQDPGMELHLIHYSYGVNSTEKGDLSSESTVSRIRTEHFPLTLESARPSHTSQYLCASSAWGQGARTEAFFGQGTRLTVV.

This clonotype was picked up a small number of times. V is TRBV12-3 or TRBV12-4 and J is TRBJ2-2; tentatively, D is TRBD1 or TRBD2 (5 bases each). V lost 6 bases to trimming and J lost 5 bases, with 16 bases between them. This CDR3 spans 15 amino acids. The CDR3 reads CASRSTAWGTGELFF. The CDR3 DNA follows: TGTGCCAGCAGATCAACCGCCTGGGGGACCGGGGAGCTGTTTTTT.

A remark on this clonotype: A much larger clonotype is one base distant, so this may be a read error. The rearrangement joins TRBV11-2 to TRBJ2-5; either TRBD1 or TRBD2 may supply D (5 bases each). This CDR3 region has 11 residues. The V and J ends lost 11 bases and 1 base respectively, with 8 bases between them. Germline CDR1 is SGHAT and CDR2 is FQNNGV. CDR3 amino acids: CAGGTQETQYF. Written as DNA, the CDR3 is TGTGCCGGGGGTACCCAAGAGACCCAGTACTTC.

The chain is built from TRBV29-1 and TRBJ2-7; possible D gene TRBD1, 6 bases. CDR1 and CDR2 from the germline V gene are SQVTM and ANQGSEA. V lost 4 bases and J lost 2, with 9 bases in between. There are 12 residues in the CDR3. The CDR3 protein is CSVARGPYEQYF. The DNA of the CDR3 is TGCAGCGTTGCCAGGGGACCCTACGAGCAGTACTTC.

Comment on this clonotype: A clone one base away is much larger, so this may be a read error. The chain combines TRBV19 with TRBJ1-5; possible D gene TRBD1, 6 bases. Germline CDR1 and CDR2: LNHDA and SQIVND (reference sequence). CDR3 size: 15 residues. The CDR3 here is CASSPLSGGNRPQHF. The CDR3 DNA sequence: TGTGCCAGCAGTCCCCTCAGTGGGGGCAATCGGCCCCAGCATTTT.

The chain has TRBV25-1 and TRBJ1-2; D uncertain. CDR3 length: 13 residues. V lost 8 bases and J 4 bases, leaving 14 bases between the germline ends. Germline CDR1 and CDR2: MGHDK and SYGVNS. CDR3 amino acids: CASGEGAGYGYTF. As DNA, the CDR3 is TGTGCCAGCGGGGAGGGAGCGGGCTATGGCTACACCTTC.

This clonotype was counted ten times or more. The J gene is TRBJ1-2, the V gene TRBV7-9; no definite D call. Germline V gene lookup returns CDR1 SEHNR and CDR2 FQNEAQ (reference sequence). The CDR3 is 11 residues long. The CDR3 bases are TGTGCACTGGCACCCAACTATGGCTACACCTTC. Amino acid sequence: CALAPNYGYTF.

This clonotype came up many times. The chain joins TRBV7-2 to TRBJ2-2; 7 bases map to TRBD1. J lost 0 bases, V lost 6 bases, and 4 bases had no gene match. Germline V lookup: CDR1 SGHTA, CDR2 FQGNSA. This CDR3 is 15 amino acids long. The DNA for the CDR3 is TGTGCCAGCAGTTCGACAGGGTCGAACACCGGGGAGCTGTTTTTT. It translates to CASSSTGSNTGELFF.

The chain combines TRBV10-3 with TRBJ1-2; TRBD1 might be the D (5 bases). This CDR3 has 13 amino acids. Trimming shortened V by 8 bases and J by 5 bases, and 15 bases separated the two germline ends. CDR1 ENHRY and CDR2 SYGVKD come from the germline V gene. CDR3 bases: TGTGCCATCGCCGGGGACCGGGAATATGGCTACACCTTC. Residues: CAIAGDREYGYTF.

Turning to this clonotype: A read error may explain this, as a much larger clone is one base away. Here the CDR3 DNA reads TGTGCCAGCAGCCCAGCTGGAAGCACCATATATTTT. Translated, it gives CASSPAGSTIYF. The gene calls are TRBV7-9 and TRBJ1-3; no firm D call. Germline CDR1 SEHNR, CDR2 FQNEAQ (reference sequence). CDR3 size: 12 residues. Full variable domain (rest looked up from reference TRBV7-9 and TRBJ1-3): DTGVSQNPRHKITKRGQNVTFRCDPISEHNRLYWYRQTLGQGPEFLTYFQNEAQLEKSRLLSDRFSAERPKGSFSTLEIQRTEQGDSAMYLCASSPAGSTIYFGEGSWLTVV.

The chain employs TRBV5-5 and TRBJ1-2; 7 bases line up with TRBD1. Germline assignment: CDR1 SGHKS and CDR2 YYEKEE (reference sequence). There are 14 residues in the CDR3. The V gene end was trimmed by 10 bases and the J gene end by 7 bases; junction bases not matched to a gene: 16. The CDR3 reads CAWSPGQDPRGYTF. CDR3 nucleotides: TGTGCCTGGAGTCCAGGACAGGACCCGCGTGGCTACACCTTC. The variable domain in full, with the rest retrieved from reference TRBV5-5 and TRBJ1-2, is DAGVTQSPTHLIKTRGQQVTLRCSPISGHKSVSWYQQVLGQGPQFIFQYYEKEERGRGNFPDRFSARQFPNYSSELNVNALLLGDSALYLCAWSPGQDPRGYTFGSGTRLTVV.

Turning to this clonotype: This sequence may be a read error, since a much larger clone differs from it by one base. It is likely a read error, because the conserved phenylalanine at the end of the CDR3 is missing. The rearrangement uses TRBV20-1 and TRBJ2-5, with D perhaps TRBD1 (6 bases). Trimming took off 5 bases at V and 5 bases at J, with 9 bases between the two ends. The germline V gene encodes CDR1 DFQATT and CDR2 SNEGSKA (reference sequence). This CDR3 has 11 amino acids. The CDR3 sequence: CSAQRGETQYL. CDR3 in DNA: TGCAGTGCTCAGAGGGGGGAGACCCAGTACCTC.

On this clonotype: A much larger clone differs by one base, so this may be a read error. This chain connects TRBV10-3 to TRBJ1-3; 8 bases fit TRBD1. Trimming took 10 bases from V and 0 from J; bases not matched to a gene: 5. In germline, CDR1 is ENHRY, CDR2 SYGVKD. The length of the CDR3 is 14 residues. This CDR3 is CASTGQGSGNTIYF. DNA of the CDR3: TGTGCCAGCACCGGACAGGGCTCTGGAAACACCATATATTTT.

DNA of the CDR3: TGCAGCGTTGGACGACAGGGCCGGCAAGGGAGCCAGTACTTC. Its protein product is CSVGRQGRQGSQYF. The chain recombines TRBV29-1 with TRBJ2-5; TRBD1 matches 7 bases. The CDR3 has 14 residues. The V and J ends lost 4 bases and 10 bases, in that order; junction bases with no gene match: 15. The germline gives CDR1 SQVTM, CDR2 ANQGSEA.

V and J are TRBV24-1 and TRBJ2-3; TRBD2 agrees at 7 bases. V lost 0 bases and J lost 2; bases outside the gene matches: 4. The CDR3 runs 16 residues. Germline CDR1 and CDR2: KGHDR and SFDVKD. The CDR3 loop is CATSDLSSGNTDTQYF. In DNA, the CDR3 is TGTGCCACCAGTGATTTGTCTAGCGGAAACACAGATACGCAGTATTTT.

In its sample, this clonotype was seen a few times. The chain has TRBV11-1 and TRBJ2-5, with 11 bases aligning to TRBD2. The CDR3 extends over 17 amino acids. Per germline, CDR1 SGHAT and CDR2 FQDESV (reference sequence). Trimming took 0 bases from V and 5 from J; bases not matched to a gene: 8. In nucleotides, the CDR3 is TGTGCCAGCAGCTTAGCGCAACTAGCGGGAGTGGGTGAGACCCAGTACTTC. It specifies CASSLAQLAGVGETQYF. The full variable domain, completed using reference TRBV11-1 and TRBJ2-5, is EAEVAQSPRYKITEKSQAVAFWCDPISGHATLYWYRQILGQGPELLVQFQDESVVDDSQLPKDRFSAERLKGVDSTLKIQPAELGDSAMYLCASSLAQLAGVGETQYFGPGTRLLVL.

This clonotype was recorded once. This clone may be a read error of a much larger clone one base away. V usage is TRBV19 and J usage is TRBJ1-6, with D unclear. The length of the CDR3 is 14 residues. Germline values: CDR1 LNHDA, CDR2 SQIVND (reference sequence). The CDR3 DNA reads as TGTGCCAGTAGGAGGACTACTATTAATTCACCCCCCCACTTT. Translating it yields CASRRTTINSPPHF.

The chain recombines TRBV10-3 with TRBJ1-5, with TRBD1 matching 9 bases. Germline CDR1 and CDR2: ENHRY and SYGVKD. This CDR3 is built from 15 residues. Trimming cost V 2 bases and J 14 bases; bases outside gene matches: 13. CDR3 sequence reads: CAISEPGQGTLYEHF. The CDR3 nucleotides are TGTGCCATCAGTGAGCCTGGACAGGGGACCCTATACGAGCATTTT.

This clonotype was seen ten or more times. This chain joins TRBV10-3 and TRBJ2-7; 10 positions agree with TRBD1. V lost 10 bases to trimming and J lost 2 bases; unmatched junction nucleotides: 11. The CDR3 is made up of 15 amino acids. Germline V gives CDR1 ENHRY, CDR2 SYGVKD. CDR3 amino acids: CASTGRGQGTYEQYF. As DNA, the CDR3 is TGTGCCAGCACGGGCAGGGGACAGGGGACCTACGAGCAGTACTTC.

This clonotype was counted many times. The genes are TRBV7-9 and TRBJ2-5; 7 bases map to TRBD2. Germline V lookup: CDR1 SEHNR, CDR2 FQNEAQ (reference sequence). The CDR3 sequence is 14 residues long. With V trimmed by 3 bases and J by 4 bases, 5 bases remained unmatched. The CDR3 is CASSLRERGETQYF. CDR3 nucleotide sequence: TGTGCCAGCAGCTTGCGGGAGAGGGGAGAGACCCAGTACTTC.

This clonotype was counted ten times or more. The chain combines TRBV12-3 or TRBV12-4 with TRBJ1-5; 7 bases match TRBD1. The ends lost 5 bases at V and 4 bases at J; junction bases unmatched: 2. The CDR3 is 13 amino acids. CDR3 sequence: CASSQTGNQPQHF. The CDR3, as DNA: TGTGCCAGCAGTCAGACAGGGAATCAGCCCCAGCATTTT.

V gene TRBV25-1 combines with J gene TRBJ2-7, with 8 bases lining up with TRBD2. There are 15 residues in the CDR3. Trimming took 6 bases from V and 5 from J; bases not matched to a gene: 12. From germline, CDR1 is MGHDK and CDR2 SYGVNS. The DNA for the CDR3 is TGTGCCAGCAGCTTGAATTCGGGAGGGCCCCACGAGCAGTACTTC. It translates to CASSLNSGGPHEQYF.